Listed below are T cell receptor beta chains from one sample, sequenced in a study of cytomegalovirus exposure and HLA in healthy donors. Libraries were prepared by immunoSEQ multiplex PCR; TCRdb keeps only in-frame clonotypes and omits some of them. The table includes about 99,000 clones, around 65% detected once. The sequenced material came from PBMCs. Receptors were obtained from a woman in her 50s in good health and CMV-seronegative. Each CDR3 is given with its conserved first and last residue. A D gene is named only where the DNA matches it firmly. Not every row has a clone size; where given, it reads once, few, many or a size class.

d_call,j_call,clone_size,v_call,cdr3_nt,cdr3_aa
TRBD2,TRBJ2-7,.,TRBV14,TGTGCCAGCAGTCTAGCGGGGAGCCTTCGGCAGTACTTC,CASSLAGSLRQYF
.,TRBJ1-4,few,TRBV14,TGTGCCAGCAGCCGGACGGGACTCAATGAAAAACTGTTTTTT,CASSRTGLNEKLFF
.,TRBJ2-3,.,TRBV27,TGTGCCAGCAGTTTTGTACGGGGAGGTGCAGATACGCAGTATTTT,CASSFVRGGADTQYF
TRBD1,TRBJ1-4,few,TRBV5-4,TGTGCCAGCAGCTTGCAGGGGGTCTCTAATGAAAAACTGTTTTTT,CASSLQGVSNEKLFF
.,TRBJ2-5,.,TRBV28,TGTGCCAGCAGTTTAAGGCGGAACCCCCAGGAGACCCAGTACTTC,CASSLRRNPQETQYF
TRBD1,TRBJ1-1,few,TRBV5-1,TGCGCCAGCAGAACAGGACAGGCGAACACTGAAGCTTTCTTT,CASRTGQANTEAFF
.,TRBJ2-3,few,TRBV21-1,TGTGCCAGCAGCTCGGGAGAGCGACTAGCGTACACAGATACGCAGTATTTT,CASSSGERLAYTDTQYF
.,TRBJ1-1,few,TRBV7-6,TGTGCCAGCAGCTTAGATATCGTTGTGAGGGGGAATGGGTACACTGAAGCTTTCTTT,CASSLDIVVRGNGYTEAFF
.,TRBJ1-2,.,TRBV7-2,TGTGCCAGCAGCTTAAACGGGGCGGGGCTCAACTATGGCTACACCTTC,CASSLNGAGLNYGYTF
.,TRBJ2-7,.,TRBV25-1,TGTGCCAGCAGTGAAGCGGGATTCGGGAGCGAGCAGTACTTC,CASSEAGFGSEQYF
.,TRBJ2-7,.,TRBV10-1,TGCGCCAGCAGTGCTCAGGGGAGCTCCTACGAGCAGTACTTC,CASSAQGSSYEQYF
TRBD2,TRBJ2-3,once,TRBV27,TGTGCCAGCAGCCCAGTTCCCCTCCGGACTAGCGGGAGACCAGACCTCACAGATACGCAGTATTTT,CASSPVPLRTSGRPDLTDTQYF
TRBD1,TRBJ2-2,.,TRBV9,TGTGCCAGCAGCCGGACAGGGGGCGAAAAGGCCGGGGAGCTGTTTTTT,CASSRTGGEKAGELFF
.,TRBJ1-2,once,TRBV5-4,TGTGCCAGCAGCATACAGCCTAACTATGGCTACACCTTC,CASSIQPNYGYTF
TRBD2,TRBJ2-2,.,TRBV5-1,TGCGCCAGCAGCATGGGGACTAGCGCGAACACCGGGGAGCTGTTTTTT,CASSMGTSANTGELFF
.,TRBJ2-7,.,TRBV19,TGTGCCAGTAGTATCGGACAGACGAGGAACGAGCAGTACTTC,CASSIGQTRNEQYF
.,TRBJ2-2,.,TRBV6-1,TGTGCCAGCAGAGGAAAAAGCGCTCCCGGGGAGCTGTTTTTT,CASRGKSAPGELFF
.,TRBJ1-1,.,TRBV5-6,TGTGCCAGCAGCACCGATGTTGGCCGCACTGAAGCTTTCTTT,CASSTDVGRTEAFF
TRBD1,TRBJ1-1,.,TRBV7-2,TGTGCCAGCAGCTTAACCGGGACAGGAACCTTTGAAGCTTTCTTT,CASSLTGTGTFEAFF
.,TRBJ2-1,.,TRBV7-9,TGTGCCAGCAGCTCCGCCGAGATTTCGGGGGGCCAGTACAATGAGCAGTTCTTC,CASSSAEISGGQYNEQFF
TRBD1,TRBJ1-3,.,TRBV7-9,TGTGCCAGCAGCTTACAGGGGGCGCAGGGAAACACCATATATTTT,CASSLQGAQGNTIYF
.,TRBJ1-6,.,TRBV2,TGTGCCAGCAGTGAGTGGGGGGGTTCACCCCTCCACTTT,CASSEWGGSPLHF
TRBD2,TRBJ2-3,.,TRBV5-1,TGCGCCAGCAGCTTTAGCGGGGGGGGCACAGATACGCAGTATTTT,CASSFSGGGTDTQYF
.,TRBJ1-4,few,TRBV15,TGTGCCACCAGCAGAGTAGGGGGGGTATATGAAAAACTGTTTTTT,CATSRVGGVYEKLFF
TRBD2,TRBJ2-3,.,TRBV27,TGTGCCAGCAGTCCCCCGACTAGCGGCCCTCACGGTGGGCAGTATTTT,CASSPPTSGPHGGQYF
TRBD1,TRBJ2-3,few,TRBV5-1,TGCGCCAGCAGCATCGGGACAGGGGGCACAGATACGCAGTATTTT,CASSIGTGGTDTQYF
TRBD1,TRBJ1-2,.,TRBV28,TGTGCCAGCAGTGACCCCTATAGACAGGGACACTATGGCTACACCTTC,CASSDPYRQGHYGYTF
TRBD1,TRBJ1-1,.,TRBV4-1,TGCGCCAGCAGCCTCACAGGGGACACTGAAGCTTTCTTT,CASSLTGDTEAFF
TRBD1,TRBJ1-1,.,TRBV5-5,TGTGCCAGCAGCTCCTTACAGGGGGCGAACACTGAAGCTTTCTTT,CASSSLQGANTEAFF
TRBD1,TRBJ1-5,.,TRBV19,TGTGCCAGCATTGGGACAGGGGGCTCTCAGCCCCAGCATTTT,CASIGTGGSQPQHF
.,TRBJ1-2,.,TRBV13,TGTGCCAGCAGCCCCAGGAGGGGATACTATGGCTACACCTTC,CASSPRRGYYGYTF
.,TRBJ2-7,.,TRBV7-9,TGTGCCAGCAGCTCCAGTCGGGGGAACGAGCAGTACTTC,CASSSSRGNEQYF
.,TRBJ2-3,.,TRBV28,TGTGCCAGCAGTTTAAGGGCTAGAGGGTCTGATACGCAGTATTTT,CASSLRARGSDTQYF
.,TRBJ1-4,.,TRBV19,TGTGCCAGTAGTGTCAACGCGGGAACTAATGAAAAACTGTTTTTT,CASSVNAGTNEKLFF
TRBD1,TRBJ2-7,few,TRBV19,TGTGCCAGTAGTATGTGGACAGGGAGGCGGGAGCAGTACTTC,CASSMWTGRREQYF